These 32 T cell receptor beta chains were all obtained from the same sample, sequenced in a study of T cell responses to AZD1222 COVID-19 vaccine. The data were produced by immunoSEQ multiplex PCR, yet TCRdb's version contains in-frame clones alone and is incomplete. The table shows tens of thousands of clones, with around 85% occurring only once. Sequenced here: peripheral blood, sampled 28 days after the second AZD1222 dose. The origin of the receptors is an adult who received the AZD1222 COVID-19 vaccine.

The gene calls are TRBV18 and TRBJ2-1; TRBD2 aligns across 10 bases. The CDR3 runs to 15 residues. The J segment lost 3 bases and the V segment lost 4 bases, leaving 3 bases of the junction unmatched. The germline gives CDR1 KGHSH, CDR2 LQKENI. CDR3 in amino acids: CASSLKREGYNEQFF. CDR3 coding DNA: TGTGCCAGCTCACTCAAGCGGGAGGGCTACAATGAGCAGTTCTTC. Looking up the rest from reference TRBV18 and TRBJ2-1 gives the full variable domain: NAGVMQNPRHLVRRRGQEARLRCSPMKGHSHVYWYRQLPEEGLKFMVYLQKENIIDESGMPKERFSAEFPKEGPSILRIQQVVRGDSAAYFCASSLKREGYNEQFFGPGTRLTVL.

This chain uses TRBV19 with TRBJ2-6, with D possibly being TRBD2 (5 bases). The germline CDR1 and CDR2 sequences are LNHDA and SQIVND (reference sequence). The CDR3 is 16 amino acids. Trimming shortened V by 9 bases and J by 0 bases, and 15 bases separated the two germline ends. The DNA of the CDR3 is TGTGCCAGCCGACGCGGGTATAGCTCTGGGGCCAACGTCCTGACTTTC. It translates to CASRRGYSSGANVLTF.

This rearrangement joins TRBV7-9 to TRBJ2-1; D is unclear. The CDR3 is made up of 10 amino acids. V was pared by 5 bases and J by 6 bases, with 2 bases between. The V gene's germline CDR1 is SEHNR and CDR2 FQNEAQ (reference sequence). For the CDR3, the DNA is TGTGCCAGCAGCATCAATGAGCAGTTCTTC. This codes for CASSINEQFF.

The chain uses TRBV2 and TRBJ1-2; 8 bases match TRBD1. CDR1 and CDR2 (germline): SNHLY, FYNNEI. The J segment lost 8 bases and the V segment lost 7 bases, leaving 15 bases of the junction unmatched. This CDR3 has 15 amino acids. The CDR3 region is CASTVGSGGRQGYTF. The DNA of the CDR3 is TGTGCCAGCACCGTCGGTTCAGGGGGCAGGCAGGGCTACACCTTC.

The V call is TRBV7-9, the J call TRBJ2-7; 7 nucleotides line up with TRBD1. The CDR3 extends over 14 amino acids. Germline CDR1 reads SEHNR; CDR2 reads FQNEAQ (reference sequence). Trimming took 5 bases from V and 0 from J; bases not matched to a gene: 4. The CDR3 protein is CASSLGTDSYEQYF. The CDR3 DNA is TGTGCCAGCAGCCTCGGGACAGACTCCTACGAGCAGTACTTC.

This clone was counted a single time. V usage is TRBV27 and J usage is TRBJ2-7; 8 bases map to TRBD1. Unmatched junction bases numbered 3, after V lost 5 bases and J lost 3 bases. This CDR3 spans 13 amino acids. The V gene's germline CDR1 is MNHEY and CDR2 SMNVEV (reference sequence). Here the CDR3 reads CASSKGQGYEQYF. DNA for the CDR3: TGTGCCAGCAGTAAAGGACAGGGCTACGAGCAGTACTTC.

This clone was found a few times. V gene TRBV2 combines with J gene TRBJ2-3, with 8 bases that match TRBD2. This CDR3 comprises 15 residues. The V gene end was trimmed by 6 bases and the J gene end by 4 bases; junction bases not matched to a gene: 9. Germline V CDR1 and CDR2: SNHLY, FYNNEI. DNA for the CDR3: TGTGCCAGCAGCTCCTCACAACTAGCGGCAGATACGCAGTATTTT. The encoded protein is CASSSSQLAADTQYF.

This chain links TRBV3-1 (or the pseudogene TRBV3-2) with TRBJ1-3; D is undetermined. Germline assignment: CDR1 LGHDT and CDR2 YNNKEL (reference sequence). V dropped 5 bases and J dropped 1 base, with 9 bases sitting between them. This CDR3 has 14 residues. The CDR3 is CASSNGLSGNTIYF. CDR3 coding DNA: TGTGCCAGCAGCAACGGTCTGTCTGGAAACACCATATATTTT.

The chain employs TRBV12-3 or TRBV12-4 and TRBJ2-2; D is ambiguous. The germline V and J ends were trimmed by 3 bases and 5 bases, with 7 bases remaining between them. The length of the CDR3 is 13 residues. Here the CDR3 reads CASSLGTTGELFF. CDR3 nucleotide sequence: TGTGCCAGCAGTTTGGGCACAACCGGGGAGCTGTTTTTT.

This rearrangement joins TRBV27 to TRBJ2-2; TRBD1 aligns across 7 bases. Looked up from germline, CDR1 is MNHEY and CDR2 is SMNVEV (reference sequence). CDR3 size: 14 residues. J was trimmed by 7 bases and V by 5 bases; bases with no gene match: 7. The DNA of the CDR3 is TGTGCCAGCAGTCCTTTTTACAGGGGCGGGGAGCTGTTTTTT. Its translation is CASSPFYRGGELFF.

The CDR3 region has the DNA TGTGCCAGTAACAGGGACCTTAGCAATCAGCCCCAGCATTTT. Translated: CASNRDLSNQPQHF. V usage is TRBV2 and J usage is TRBJ1-5; D is perhaps TRBD1 (6 bases). From germline, CDR1 is SNHLY and CDR2 FYNNEI. This CDR3 is built from 14 residues. The V end was cut by 9 bases, the J end by 0 bases, with 12 bases between.

The chain joins TRBV7-6 to TRBJ2-2, with 8 positions matching TRBD2. With 7 bases clipped from V and 5 bases from J, the junction kept 9 bases outside the gene matches. Germline CDR1 reads SGHVS; CDR2 reads FNYEAQ. The CDR3 has 15 residues. The CDR3 DNA reads as TGTGCCAGCACCACGAAAACTAGCGGAACCGGGGAGCTGTTTTTT. Translation: CASTTKTSGTGELFF.

The J gene is TRBJ1-4, the V gene TRBV7-9; 8 nucleotides line up with TRBD1. Germline-derived CDR1 and CDR2 are SEHNR and FQNEAQ (reference sequence). The CDR3 extends over 15 amino acids. The V gene end was trimmed by 3 bases and the J gene end by 6 bases; junction bases not matched to a gene: 6. The CDR3, as DNA: TGTGCCAGCAGCTTCTGGGGGACAGGTGATGAAAAACTGTTTTTT. As protein: CASSFWGTGDEKLFF.

This clone was observed a few times. The genes are TRBV6-5 and TRBJ1-2, with D possibly matching TRBD1 (6 bases). The germline gives CDR1 MNHEY, CDR2 SVGAGI. There are 14 residues in the CDR3. Trimming took 3 bases from V and 2 from J, leaving 10 bases between them. The CDR3 spells CASSYLTGNYGYTF. CDR3 sequence (DNA): TGTGCCAGCAGTTATTTAACAGGGAACTATGGCTACACCTTC.

The chain has TRBV9 and TRBJ2-1, with D uncertain. Trimming removed 0 bases from V and 6 bases from J, with 10 bases in between. There are 14 residues in the CDR3. Germline V lookup: CDR1 SGDLS, CDR2 YYNGEE. CDR3 in amino acids: CASSVEMGLNEQFF. CDR3 DNA: TGTGCCAGCAGCGTAGAAATGGGCCTCAATGAGCAGTTCTTC.

J is TRBJ1-2 and V is TRBV28; D is unresolved. The CDR3 spans 13 residues. Trimming cost V 3 bases and J 7 bases, with 12 bases left between them. Germline CDR1 MDHEN, CDR2 SYDVKM. The CDR3 sequence is CASSFIQRPGYTF. The CDR3 DNA is TGTGCCAGCAGTTTTATCCAGCGCCCTGGCTACACCTTC.

This clone came up once. CDR3 bases: TGCGCCAGCAGCTTTAACGGGGATGGCTACACCTTC. It specifies CASSFNGDGYTF. The V call is TRBV5-1, the J call TRBJ1-2; D unclear. The CDR3 sequence is 12 residues long. Germline assignment: CDR1 SGHRS and CDR2 YFSETQ. Trimming shortened V by 2 bases and J by 6 bases, and 8 bases separated the two germline ends.

The V gene is TRBV5-6, the J gene TRBJ1-5; no clear D gene. Looked up from germline, CDR1 is SGHDT and CDR2 is YYEEEE. Trimming left V 1 base short and J 4 bases short, with 3 bases between. This CDR3 is built from 12 residues. In nucleotides, the CDR3 is TGTGCCAGCAGCTTGCCTAATCAGCCCCAGCATTTT. It translates to CASSLPNQPQHF.

This clone was seen a single time. CDR3 region: CASSVVGATSYGYTF. CDR3 in DNA: TGTGCCAGCAGCGTAGTGGGGGCAACATCCTATGGCTACACCTTC. V and J are TRBV9 and TRBJ1-2, with D perhaps matching TRBD1 (6 bases). The germline gives CDR1 SGDLS, CDR2 YYNGEE. This CDR3 has 15 residues. V gave up 0 bases and J gave up 4 bases, with 13 bases separating them.

The V and J genes are TRBV20-1 and TRBJ1-5; TRBD1 aligns across 7 bases. V shed 3 bases, J shed 4 bases, and the junction held 6 bases outside the gene matches. The germline V gene encodes CDR1 DFQATT and CDR2 SNEGSKA (reference sequence). The CDR3 loop spans 14 amino acids. DNA for the CDR3: TGCAGTGCTAGTCTCCAGGGGGGGAATCAGCCCCAGCATTTT. It encodes CSASLQGGNQPQHF.

Comments on this clone: The sample has other DNA sequences that encode this CDR3 too. V and J are TRBV28 and TRBJ2-7; 9 nucleotides match TRBD2. CDR3 length: 14 amino acids. The V and J ends lost 3 bases and 0 bases, in that order; junction bases with no gene match: 0. The germline V gene has CDR1 MDHEN and CDR2 SYDVKM. The DNA of the CDR3 is TGTGCCAGCAGTTTTAGCGGGAGCTCCTACGAGCAGTACTTC. The encoded protein is CASSFSGSSYEQYF.

The CDR3: CASSYYQGAYEQYF. DNA of the CDR3: TGTGCCAGCAGTTATTATCAGGGGGCCTACGAGCAGTACTTC. This chain links TRBV6-2 or TRBV6-3 with TRBJ2-7; 7 bases align to TRBD1. Germline assignment: CDR1 MNHEY and CDR2 SVGEGT. Unmatched junction bases numbered 4, after V lost 3 bases and J lost 2 bases. The CDR3 loop spans 14 amino acids.

The chain carries TRBV7-2 and TRBJ1-2, with TRBD1 matching over 7 bases. V shed 4 bases, J shed 8 bases, and the junction held 13 bases outside the gene matches. CDR3 length: 15 amino acids. CDR1 is SGHTA and CDR2 is FQGNSA in the germline V gene. In DNA, the CDR3 is TGTGCCAGCAGCTCTAACCGTGGAGGGGGCATGGGCTACACCTTC. Its translation: CASSSNRGGGMGYTF.

The chain uses TRBV20-1 and TRBJ1-2, with D perhaps matching TRBD1 (6 bases). The CDR3 covers 13 residues. Germline CDR1 reads DFQATT; CDR2 reads SNEGSKA (reference sequence). The V end lost 3 bases, the J end lost 6 bases, and 14 bases lay between the germline ends. This chain's CDR3 is CSASPGQGHGYTF. The CDR3 DNA reads as TGCAGTGCTAGTCCGGGGCAGGGGCATGGCTACACCTTC.

A single count supports this clone. The chain combines TRBV9 with TRBJ1-2; D is unresolved. Trimming left V 0 bases short and J 3 bases short, with 6 bases between. This CDR3 is built from 13 residues. Germline V gene lookup returns CDR1 SGDLS and CDR2 YYNGEE. CDR3 in amino acids: CASSVDIYYGYTF. DNA of the CDR3: TGTGCCAGCAGCGTAGACATTTACTATGGCTACACCTTC.

The rearrangement links TRBV20-1 to TRBJ2-5; D call uncertain. Trimming removed 2 bases at V and 6 bases at J, with 7 bases between. Germline loops: CDR1 DFQATT, CDR2 SNEGSKA (reference sequence). There are 11 residues in the CDR3. The CDR3 DNA reads as TGCAGTGCTAGAAGTAGCCAGACCCAGTACTTC. Its protein is CSARSSQTQYF.

J is TRBJ2-3 and V is TRBV20-1; 10 bases agree with TRBD1. The CDR3 is 14 amino acids. Germline trimming cut 3 bases from V and 3 bases from J; bases unmatched to any gene: 3. Germline V gene data show CDR1 as DFQATT and CDR2 as SNEGSKA (reference sequence). DNA of the CDR3: TGCAGTGCTAGTCGGGACAGGGGAACAGATACGCAGTATTTT. Its translation: CSASRDRGTDTQYF.

This chain joins TRBV28 and TRBJ1-6; unclear D gene. The CDR3 totals 11 residues. The ends were cut back, 8 bases at V and 6 bases at J, with 5 bases in the middle. CDR1 is MDHEN and CDR2 is SYDVKM in the germline V gene. The chain's CDR3 is CASLGNSPLHF. The CDR3 region has the DNA TGTGCCAGCTTGGGTAATTCACCCCTCCACTTT.

This clone was counted a single time. The V and J genes are TRBV21-1 and TRBJ1-3. TRBV21-1 is tagged as a pseudogene. The CDR3 covers 15 residues. The chain's CDR3 is CASSKEAVSGNTIYF. The CDR3, as DNA: TGTGCCAGCAGCAAAGAGGCGGTTTCTGGAAACACCATATATTTT.

This chain joins TRBV2 and TRBJ1-5, with D tentatively TRBD1 (5 bases). The CDR3 extends over 19 amino acids. In germline, CDR1 is SNHLY, CDR2 FYNNEI. V lost 4 bases to trimming and J lost 2 bases, with 24 bases between them. This chain's CDR3 is CASSGEVGVDVFGNQPQHF. CDR3 in DNA: TGTGCCAGCAGTGGGGAGGTAGGGGTTGATGTGTTTGGCAATCAGCCCCAGCATTTT.

This clone was picked up one time. The chain couples TRBV18 to TRBJ2-7; 9 bases agree with TRBD1. The trim removed 3 bases at V and 5 bases at J, leaving 14 bases unmatched. CDR1 and CDR2 from the germline V gene are KGHSH and LQKENI. The CDR3 runs to 17 residues. The CDR3 region is CASSPATPGQGPHEQYF. CDR3 sequence (DNA): TGTGCCAGCTCACCTGCAACCCCGGGACAGGGCCCCCACGAGCAGTACTTC.

The chain carries TRBV7-2 and TRBJ2-1, with D unclear. The ends were cut back, 4 bases at V and 8 bases at J, with 12 bases in the middle. CDR3 size: 13 residues. The germline V gene has CDR1 SGHTA and CDR2 FQGNSA. The CDR3 coding sequence is TGTGCCAGCAGCTCAAACCCCCTGTATGAGCAGTTCTTC. Translation gives CASSSNPLYEQFF. The whole variable domain, remainder taken from reference TRBV7-2 and TRBJ2-1, is GAGVSQSPSNKVTEKGKDVELRCDPISGHTALYWYRQSLGQGLEFLIYFQGNSAPDKSGLPSDRFSAERTGGSVSTLTIQRTQQEDSAVYLCASSSNPLYEQFFGPGTRLTVL.